Each of the 25 T cell receptor beta chains below was sequenced from the same sample in a study of blood T cell repertoires in COVID-19. The protocol was immunoSEQ multiplex PCR, while the TCRdb copy is restricted to in-frame clones and leaves out a portion. The table has 210,000 or so clones, around 89% seen once. The sequenced material came from peripheral blood. The source is a woman aged 40-49 years with acute or convalescent COVID-19.

This chain uses TRBV4-1 with TRBJ1-1; 7 bases map to TRBD1. The CDR3 spans 13 residues. Losses at the gene ends were 3 bases for V and 7 bases for J; bases not matched to a gene: 5. CDR1 and CDR2 (germline): MGHRA, YSYEKL. CDR3 DNA: TGCGCCAGCAGCCATGAAAGACAGGGTGAAGCTTTCTTT. This gives the protein CASSHERQGEAFF.

The rearrangement uses TRBV12-5 and TRBJ1-5; 8 nucleotides align to TRBD1. Germline-derived CDR1 and CDR2 are LGHNT and FRNRAP. V lost 0 bases, J lost 0 bases, and 13 bases stayed unmatched. The CDR3 runs 20 residues. DNA of the CDR3: TGTGCTAGTGGTTTGGTACTCTGGACAGGGTCTTTTTATAGCAATCAGCCCCAGCATTTT. Its protein is CASGLVLWTGSFYSNQPQHF.

This chain uses TRBV2 with TRBJ2-7; 13 positions agree with TRBD2. Germline CDR1 is SNHLY and CDR2 is FYNNEI. V lost 0 bases and J lost 4; bases outside the gene matches: 6. The CDR3 is 17 residues long. The CDR3 region is CASSEALGLAGAYEQYV. The DNA of the CDR3 is TGTGCCAGCAGTGAAGCGTTAGGACTAGCGGGGGCATACGAGCAGTACGTC.

The chain couples TRBV12-5 to TRBJ1-5, with D maybe TRBD1 (5 bases). With 6 bases removed from V and 2 bases from J, the gap between germline ends came to 8 bases. From germline, CDR1 is LGHNT and CDR2 FRNRAP. The CDR3 length is 13 residues. This CDR3 reads CASGPQGNQPQHF. The CDR3 nucleotides are TGTGCTAGTGGCCCACAGGGCAATCAGCCCCAGCATTTT.

This clone turned up a few times. The chain employs TRBV4-2 and TRBJ2-2; TRBD2 is a possible D gene (6 bases). Germline-derived CDR1 and CDR2 are LGHNA and YNFKEQ. With 3 bases removed from V and 2 bases from J, the gap between germline ends came to 13 bases. CDR3 length equals 16 residues. CDR3 residues: CASSQRGRGNTGELFF. The CDR3 DNA reads TGTGCCAGCAGCCAGCGAGGGCGGGGAAACACCGGGGAGCTGTTTTTT.

CDR3 in amino acids: CASSPSPSGNLDTQYF. DNA of the CDR3: TGTGCCAGCAGCCCCAGCCCCTCCGGGAACTTAGATACGCAGTATTTT. The chain combines TRBV7-6 with TRBJ2-3, with D possibly matching TRBD2 (5 bases). This CDR3 spans 16 amino acids. With 5 bases removed from V and 5 bases from J, the gap between germline ends came to 20 bases. Germline-derived CDR1 and CDR2 are SGHVS and FNYEAQ.

The rearrangement uses TRBV4-1 and TRBJ1-1, with a possible D match to TRBD1 (5 bases). The length of the CDR3 is 17 residues. CDR1 and CDR2 (germline): MGHRA, YSYEKL. Trimming removed 1 base from V and 6 bases from J, with 21 bases in between. The DNA for the CDR3 is TGCGCCAGCAGCCAAGTACGCATGGGACTTGTTAGCGCTGAAGCTTTCTTT. It encodes CASSQVRMGLVSAEAFF.

The V and J genes are TRBV6-1 and TRBJ1-1; TRBD1 agrees at 8 bases. This CDR3 region has 15 residues. Germline-derived CDR1 and CDR2 are MNHNS and SASEGT. Germline trimming cut 1 base from V and 1 base from J; bases unmatched to any gene: 2. The CDR3 DNA follows: TGTGCCAGCAGTGAAGGCGGACAGGGGAACACTGAAGCTTTCTTT. Its protein is CASSEGGQGNTEAFF.

Written as DNA, the CDR3 is TGCGCCAGCAGCTTGGGGGACAGGGGTCATTTCCATGTGAACACTGAAGCTTTCTTT. It translates to CASSLGDRGHFHVNTEAFF. The V gene is TRBV5-1, the J gene TRBJ1-1, with 10 bases lining up with TRBD1. Looked up from germline, CDR1 is SGHRS and CDR2 is YFSETQ. CDR3 length: 19 amino acids. V shed 0 bases, J shed 0 bases, and the junction held 11 bases outside the gene matches.

V and J are TRBV2 and TRBJ1-5; unclear D gene. This CDR3 comprises 14 residues. The V end lost 4 bases, the J end lost 3 bases, and 10 bases lay between the germline ends. Germline V gene sequence: CDR1 SNHLY, CDR2 FYNNEI. CDR3 DNA sequence: TGTGCCAGCAGTGCGTTACAGCACAATCAGCCCCAGCATTTT. It codes for CASSALQHNQPQHF.

V and J are TRBV2 and TRBJ2-1; possible D gene TRBD2, 5 bases. Per the germline V gene, CDR1 is SNHLY and CDR2 is FYNNEI. V dropped 4 bases and J dropped 4 bases, with 8 bases sitting between them. This CDR3 is built from 13 residues. CDR3 loop: CASSVGLYNEQFF. The CDR3 DNA is TGTGCCAGCAGTGTCGGACTGTACAATGAGCAGTTCTTC.

This rearrangement joins TRBV27 to TRBJ2-5, with TRBD2 matching over 11 bases. The V gene end was trimmed by 5 bases and the J gene end by 2 bases; junction bases not matched to a gene: 10. This CDR3 comprises 17 residues. The germline CDR1 and CDR2 sequences are MNHEY and SMNVEV (reference sequence). The CDR3 sequence is CASSQNPGTSGQETQYF. CDR3 DNA: TGTGCCAGCAGTCAGAATCCCGGGACTAGCGGACAAGAGACCCAGTACTTC.

The chain couples TRBV5-6 to TRBJ1-1; 7 nucleotides align to TRBD1. The CDR3 runs to 14 residues. CDR1 is SGHDT and CDR2 is YYEEEE in the germline V gene. Trimming cost V 6 bases and J 7 bases; bases outside gene matches: 12. DNA for the CDR3: TGTGCCAGCACCAGAAAACCCGGACAGGTTGAAGCTTTCTTT. Encoded protein: CASTRKPGQVEAFF.

This clone was detected only once. The chain links TRBV27 to TRBJ1-2; 8 bases map to TRBD1. From germline, CDR1 is MNHEY and CDR2 SMNVEV (reference sequence). The CDR3 spans 15 residues. Unmatched junction bases numbered 6, after V lost 2 bases and J lost 4 bases. CDR3 coding DNA: TGTGCCAGCAGTTTACAGGGGGCGCCGTCCTATGGCTACACCTTC. This encodes CASSLQGAPSYGYTF.

V gene TRBV27 combines with J gene TRBJ2-1; TRBD2 is a possible D gene (5 bases). Germline V gene sequence: CDR1 MNHEY, CDR2 SMNVEV (reference sequence). V lost 7 bases and J lost 9, with 22 bases in between. The CDR3 has 15 amino acids. The CDR3 sequence: CASTLSELASGEQFF. The CDR3 nucleotides read TGTGCCAGCACCCTATCTGAGCTAGCTTCCGGTGAGCAGTTCTTC.

The V call is TRBV18, the J call TRBJ1-2, with D possibly being TRBD1 (5 bases). The CDR3 length is 12 residues. The germline V gene encodes CDR1 KGHSH and CDR2 LQKENI. Trimming left V 8 bases short and J 8 bases short, with 15 bases between. The DNA for the CDR3 is TGTGCCAGCGGCGTGGGGGGACGGGGCTACACCTTC. Translated: CASGVGGRGYTF.

The chain couples TRBV10-3 to TRBJ1-1; 8 bases fit TRBD1. This CDR3 contains 11 residues. Germline CDR1 is ENHRY and CDR2 is SYGVKD. The junction had 7 bases not matched to a gene; V was cut back by 11 bases and J by 8 bases. CDR3 nucleotides: TGTGCCTCAAGTGGGGACAGGGAAGCTTTCTTT. Residues: CASSGDREAFF.

This sequence joins TRBV5-1 and TRBJ1-2, with D tentatively TRBD1 (6 bases). The germline V gene has CDR1 SGHRS and CDR2 YFSETQ. The germline V and J ends were trimmed by 0 bases and 9 bases, with 15 bases remaining between them. This CDR3 has 14 residues. The CDR3 here is CASSLGQVGSRYTF. CDR3 in DNA: TGCGCCAGCAGCTTGGGACAGGTCGGGTCTCGCTACACCTTC.

The chain links TRBV6-6 to TRBJ1-6, with D tentatively TRBD1 (5 bases). Trimming left V 2 bases short and J 7 bases short, with 12 bases between. Germline CDR1 MNHNY, CDR2 SVGAGI (reference sequence). The CDR3 runs 15 residues. CDR3 residues: CASSYRERGNSPLHF. The CDR3 region has the DNA TGTGCCAGCAGTTACCGTGAACGGGGGAATTCACCCCTCCACTTT.

V usage is TRBV7-3 and J usage is TRBJ2-5, with 10 bases that match TRBD1. Germline trimming cut 5 bases from V and 5 bases from J; bases unmatched to any gene: 11. The CDR3 spans 16 residues. Germline CDR1 and CDR2: SGHTA and FQGTGA. CDR3 residues: CASSLSRDRGSETQYF. CDR3 nucleotides: TGTGCCAGCAGCCTTTCCCGGGACAGGGGTTCGGAGACCCAGTACTTC.

The chain links TRBV30 to TRBJ1-1; tentative D call: TRBD1 (5 bases). The CDR3 is 16 residues long. V was pared by 6 bases and J by 2 bases, with 22 bases between. Germline V gene lookup returns CDR1 GTSNPN and CDR2 SVGIG (reference sequence). CDR3 DNA: TGTGCCTGTGAGACAGCCCCTAGTCGCAAAAACACTGAAGCTTTCTTT. Translated: CACETAPSRKNTEAFF.

The chain couples TRBV28 to TRBJ1-2; tentatively, D is TRBD1 (6 bases). This CDR3 is built from 18 residues. The germline V gene has CDR1 MDHEN and CDR2 SYDVKM. Trimming stripped 3 bases from V and 4 bases from J, with 24 bases between. CDR3 sequence reads: CASSLGQVRRGMFYGYTF. CDR3 in DNA: TGTGCCAGCAGTTTGGGTCAGGTCCGCAGGGGTATGTTCTATGGCTACACCTTC.

The CDR3 is CASSLDSGRSNQPQHF. DNA for the CDR3: TGTGCCAGCAGCTTGGATTCTGGGAGGAGCAATCAGCCCCAGCATTTT. The chain is built from TRBV5-8 and TRBJ1-5, with D unresolved. Deletions cut 0 bases from V and 1 base from J, with 11 bases between. CDR3 length: 16 amino acids. Germline loops: CDR1 SGHTS, CDR2 YDEGEE.

This chain connects TRBV19 to TRBJ1-5, with D unclear. CDR1 and CDR2 from the germline V gene are LNHDA and SQIVND (reference sequence). CDR3 length: 15 residues. Trimming removed 8 bases at V and 0 bases at J, with 14 bases between. CDR3: CASSTGRDSNQPQHF. The CDR3, as DNA: TGTGCCAGTTCAACGGGCCGGGATAGCAATCAGCCCCAGCATTTT.

The rearrangement joins TRBV3-1 (or the pseudogene TRBV3-2) to TRBJ2-5, with 10 bases matching TRBD2. CDR1 is LGHDT, CDR2 YNNKEL, per germline (reference sequence). The trim removed 6 bases at V and 4 bases at J, leaving 11 bases unmatched. This CDR3 has 16 amino acids. The CDR3 protein is CASRRAGGATGETQYF. CDR3 DNA sequence: TGTGCCAGCAGAAGAGCGGGGGGGGCTACCGGAGAGACCCAGTACTTC.